A selection of T cell receptor beta chains follows, all from one sample in a study of control samples from healthy donors and cancer patients. Repertoires were generated with immunoSEQ multiplex PCR, while TCRdb's copy carries only in-frame clones and drops some. The sample totals some 190,000 clones; its top ten clones hold 2% to 2.5%. Input material: blood. The receptor source for this set is a woman aged 25 to 39 in good health. The CDR3 runs from the conserved cysteine through the conserved F or W. Each record gives: CDR3 DNA, CDR3 protein, J gene, V gene, D gene. The D gene is left open where the match is weak.

CDR3 DNA: TGTGCCAGCAGCGCATACAGGGTCGGCTACACCTTC
CDR3 protein: CASSAYRVGYTF
J gene: TRBJ1-2
V gene: TRBV5-6
D gene: -

CDR3 DNA: TGTGCCAGCAGTTTAGGGAGGGCTAATCAGCCCCAGCATTTT
CDR3 protein: CASSLGRANQPQHF
J gene: TRBJ1-5
V gene: TRBV27
D gene: -

CDR3 DNA: TGCGCCAGCAGCCCCGGAGGGGTCTCCTACAATGAGCAGTTCTTC
CDR3 protein: CASSPGGVSYNEQFF
J gene: TRBJ2-1
V gene: TRBV4-1
D gene: -

CDR3 DNA: TGCGCCAGCAGCCTTGGGGACAGGGGGATCACTGAAGCTTTCTTT
CDR3 protein: CASSLGDRGITEAFF
J gene: TRBJ1-1
V gene: TRBV5-1
D gene: TRBD1

CDR3 DNA: TGTGCCAGTAGATGGAAAGGGACAGGGAACACTGAAGCTTTCTTT
CDR3 protein: CASRWKGTGNTEAFF
J gene: TRBJ1-1
V gene: TRBV19
D gene: TRBD1

CDR3 DNA: TGTGCCAGCAGCTTGACAGGTGGATATTTGAGCACTGAAGCTTTCTTT
CDR3 protein: CASSLTGGYLSTEAFF
J gene: TRBJ1-1
V gene: TRBV5-5
D gene: -

CDR3 DNA: TGTGCCAGCAGTGAAATACCCAGCCACACAGGGGGAGCTAATGAAAAACTGTTTTTT
CDR3 protein: CASSEIPSHTGGANEKLFF
J gene: TRBJ1-4
V gene: TRBV2
D gene: TRBD1

CDR3 DNA: TGTGCCAGTAGCGACCAGGGACAGGCCCTAAATGAGCAGTTCTTC
CDR3 protein: CASSDQGQALNEQFF
J gene: TRBJ2-1
V gene: TRBV19
D gene: TRBD1

CDR3 DNA: TGTGCCAGCAGCTTAAGGAGGGTTCACGAGCAGTACTTC
CDR3 protein: CASSLRRVHEQYF
J gene: TRBJ2-7
V gene: TRBV7-2
D gene: -

CDR3 DNA: TGCGCCAGCGCCGGACACCTCGGGGAGCAGTTCTTC
CDR3 protein: CASAGHLGEQFF
J gene: TRBJ2-1
V gene: TRBV5-1
D gene: -

CDR3 DNA: TGTGCCAGCAGCCAAGAAGGCCAGGGAGGGGGCTACACCTTC
CDR3 protein: CASSQEGQGGGYTF
J gene: TRBJ1-2
V gene: TRBV3-1/TRBV3-2
D gene: -

CDR3 DNA: TGTGCCAGTAGTACGACTAGCCTCGATACGCAGTATTTT
CDR3 protein: CASSTTSLDTQYF
J gene: TRBJ2-3
V gene: TRBV19
D gene: TRBD2

CDR3 DNA: TGTGCCAGCAGCGGAGGGCCTGGGAGGCGGATCGGCTATGGCTACACCTTC
CDR3 protein: CASSGGPGRRIGYGYTF
J gene: TRBJ1-2
V gene: TRBV5-5
D gene: -

CDR3 DNA: TGTGCCAGCACCAAAAGGACTAGCCAAATTTACGAGCAGTACTTC
CDR3 protein: CASTKRTSQIYEQYF
J gene: TRBJ2-7
V gene: TRBV6-5
D gene: TRBD2